The 11 T cell receptor beta chains reported below all come from one sample, sequenced in a study of immune cell composition in non-small cell lung cancer. TCRdb's copy holds only in-frame clones and misses some; the assay was immunoSEQ multiplex PCR. This table holds 4,000 to 5,000 clones, approximately 83% found once. What was sequenced was lung tumor tissue. These receptors were taken from a human donor with non-small cell lung cancer.

J is TRBJ1-3 and V is TRBV28; no definite D call. CDR1 is MDHEN, CDR2 SYDVKM, per germline. The CDR3 spans 15 residues. V lost 3 bases and J lost 0, with 9 bases in between. This CDR3 is CASSFAGVSGNTIYF. DNA of the CDR3: TGTGCCAGCAGTTTCGCCGGGGTCTCTGGAAACACCATATATTTT.

The chain carries TRBV6-6 and TRBJ1-5, with TRBD1 matching 7 bases. Germline V gene data show CDR1 as MNHNY and CDR2 as SVGAGI (reference sequence). The V segment lost 6 bases and the J segment 3 bases; nucleotides outside the gene matches: 2. This CDR3 region has 13 residues. CDR3 DNA sequence: TGTGCCAGCAGAGACAGGGACAATCAGCCCCAGCATTTT. Translated, it gives CASRDRDNQPQHF.

The V gene is TRBV27, the J gene TRBJ1-1; weak D call: TRBD1 (6 bases). The CDR3 runs to 14 residues. Trimming pared 3 bases from V and 0 bases from J, leaving 8 bases between. Germline CDR1 reads MNHEY; CDR2 reads SMNVEV (reference sequence). The CDR3 region is CASSFRGMNTEAFF. The CDR3 coding sequence is TGTGCCAGCAGTTTCAGGGGTATGAACACTGAAGCTTTCTTT.

This chain uses TRBV4-2 with TRBJ2-2; D is unclear. Germline CDR1 LGHNA, CDR2 YNFKEQ. CDR3 length: 13 amino acids. The ends were cut back, 0 bases at V and 9 bases at J, with 8 bases in the middle. The CDR3 nucleotides read TGTGCCAGCAGCCAAGATATTTCCCGGGAGCTGTTTTTT. Protein sequence: CASSQDISRELFF.

The V call is TRBV6-1, the J call TRBJ1-1; D remains ambiguous. Trimming pared 7 bases from V and 0 bases from J, leaving 12 bases between. CDR3 size: 14 residues. CDR1 MNHNS and CDR2 SASEGT come from the germline V gene. The CDR3: CASINAGLNTEAFF. CDR3 in DNA: TGTGCCAGCATTAATGCGGGTCTGAACACTGAAGCTTTCTTT.

The chain joins TRBV6-1 to TRBJ1-2; no clear D gene. Trimming took 6 bases from V and 4 from J, leaving 12 bases between them. The CDR3 has 13 residues. In germline, CDR1 is MNHNS, CDR2 SASEGT. CDR3 nucleotides: TGTGCCAGCAGGCCCGCGGAGTCCTATGGCTACACCTTC. It translates to CASRPAESYGYTF.

The chain uses TRBV2 and TRBJ2-5, with 8 bases identical to TRBD1. The CDR3 consists of 14 residues. The ends lost 6 bases at V and 3 bases at J; junction bases unmatched: 6. Germline V gives CDR1 SNHLY, CDR2 FYNNEI. The chain's CDR3 is CASRKGQEKETQYF. The CDR3 DNA is TGTGCCAGCAGAAAGGGACAGGAAAAAGAGACCCAGTACTTC.

The chain employs TRBV5-4 and TRBJ2-3; 9 bases match TRBD2. The V and J ends lost 1 base and 1 base, in that order; junction bases with no gene match: 10. The CDR3 is made up of 18 amino acids. Germline V gives CDR1 SGHNT, CDR2 YYREEE (reference sequence). This chain's CDR3 is CASSLRYSGRGGTDTQYF. In nucleotides, the CDR3 is TGTGCCAGCAGCTTGCGGTATAGCGGGAGAGGTGGCACAGATACGCAGTATTTT.

J is TRBJ2-7 and V is TRBV28; 11 bases map to TRBD1. The J segment lost 4 bases and the V segment lost 6 bases, leaving 8 bases of the junction unmatched. The CDR3 runs 15 residues. CDR1 and CDR2 (germline): MDHEN, SYDVKM. The CDR3 DNA follows: TGTGCCAGCAGGTGGGGGACAGGGGGTCTATACGAGCAGTACTTC. This gives the protein CASRWGTGGLYEQYF.

This rearrangement joins TRBV28 to TRBJ2-7; 9 bases match TRBD1. CDR3 length: 15 residues. Germline CDR1 reads MDHEN; CDR2 reads SYDVKM. The V and J ends lost 6 bases and 2 bases, in that order; junction bases with no gene match: 8. Here the CDR3 reads CASRLPGQGPYEQYF. CDR3 nucleotide sequence: TGTGCCAGCAGACTTCCGGGACAGGGACCCTACGAGCAGTACTTC.

V and J are TRBV10-3 and TRBJ2-2; 7 bases match TRBD2. From germline, CDR1 is ENHRY and CDR2 SYGVKD. The trim removed 10 bases at V and 5 bases at J, leaving 10 bases unmatched. There are 14 residues in the CDR3. The CDR3 loop is CATSRGEGTGELFF. In DNA form, the CDR3 reads TGTGCCACATCCCGGGGGGAGGGGACCGGGGAGCTGTTTTTT.